The clone carrying this TCR beta chain was detected many times. No antigen is known for it. RNA transcripts yielded amplified TCR beta CDR3 regions. TCR CDR3 underwent first-round RT-PCR with the HTBI primer set. TCRdb recomputed calls from the multiplex PCR reads with MiXCR, one row per CDR3 protein. This sample has about 270,000 distinct CDR3 sequences, with roughly 15% found just once. A patient was excluded if there was uncontrolled infection, other autoimmune disease, pregnancy or lactation. Diagnoses were made from clinical symptoms, serum measures (thyroxine and TRAb), thyroid ultrasound and orbital computed tomography. This sample is drawn from a study of T cells in Graves' hyperthyroidism and ophthalmopathy. Whole-study results and caveats: Progression to ophthalmopathy was predicted a median of about 6.6 months early. Ophthalmopathy was separated from stable hyperthyroidism by a 13 V-J model.

Trimming removed 3 bases from V and 8 bases from J; junction bases left unmatched: 13. Germline V gene data show CDR1 as DFQATT and CDR2 as SNEGSKA (reference sequence). The CDR3 consists of 16 residues. The source is a woman aged 45-65 years with Graves' hyperthyroidism that later progressed to Graves' ophthalmopathy. V usage is TRBV20-1 and J usage is TRBJ2-1; TRBD2 matches 10 bases. The material sequenced was blood. The CDR3 nucleotides read TGCAGTGCTAGGGCGGGGCCTAGCGGGAGTACCTATGAGCAGTTCTTC. It encodes CSARAGPSGSTYEQFF.